This T cell receptor (beta chain) came from a study of beta chain features in type 1 diabetes. Study findings and constraints: Naive, central memory and Treg TCRB repertoires seemed to resemble each other more closely in patients than they did in healthy donors. A moderate, significant TCRB CDR3 shortening appeared in type 1 diabetes across four CD4+ subsets. Lower insertion and higher deletion counts appeared at VDJ junctions in type 1 diabetes patients.

To note about this clone: Its antigen is not identified.

V lost 1 base to trimming and J lost 13 bases; unmatched junction nucleotides: 2. The CDR3 sequence is 12 residues long. Per the germline V gene, CDR1 is SGDLS and CDR2 is YYNGEE. Cells sorted by CD45RO/CCR7/CD25/CD127/CD95/CD27 comprised CD4+ naive, central memory, regulatory and stem cell-like memory cells. As every portion of the isolated RNA was reverse transcribed, the sequencing read expressed TCRB transcripts. This table comes from immunoSEQ multiplex PCR, and its TCRdb copy is limited to in-frame clones, with some not included. Among 390,000 or so clones listed, approximately 13% were seen once.

This sequence joins TRBV9 and TRBJ1-6; TRBD1 agrees at 7 bases. What was sequenced was naive CD4+ T cells from blood. The sequence was obtained from a man aged 25-40 years in good health. This chain's CDR3 is CASSVPGGPLHF. For the CDR3, the DNA is TGTGCCAGCAGCGTACCAGGGGGGCCCCTCCACTTT.